This T cell receptor (beta chain) was identified in a study of CD8 T cells in ankylosing spondylitis. Each TCR beta library was made by quantitative 5'-RACE that incorporated molecular barcodes. A single record per CDR3 protein comes from TCRdb applying MiXCR to the 5' RACE reads. The sample shows about 39,000 distinct CDR3 sequences, 10% of them seen only once. V lost 0 bases, J lost 5 bases, and 9 bases stayed unmatched. Germline CDR1 reads SGHRS; CDR2 reads YFSETQ. This CDR3 has 18 amino acids. Study-level results: One TCR beta motif, made up of seven to nine highly homologous variants, appeared characteristic of ankylosing spondylitis blood. Significant enrichment of disease-linked clones was reported in matched ankylosing spondylitis synovial fluid. Disease-linked clones proved CD8+ and comparatively uncommon in peripheral blood.

In its sample, this clonotype was seen many times. Its antigen is not known. This sequence originates from a male donor with ankylosing spondylitis or in good health (not recorded which). Sample: blood, either unsorted or a sorted T cell fraction (not recorded which). The rearrangement links TRBV5-1 to TRBJ2-2, with 11 bases that match TRBD2. The CDR3 bases are TGCGCCAGCAGCTTGGAACTAGCGGGAGTTGGGACTACCGGGGAGCTGTTTTTT. Amino acids: CASSLELAGVGTTGELFF.